Here is one T cell receptor (beta chain) with its context. In germline, CDR1 is DFQATT, CDR2 SNEGSKA (reference sequence). V lost 3 bases and J 0 bases, leaving 12 bases between the germline ends. CDR3 size: 14 residues. This sample was included in a study of blood T cells in healthy people across ages. Primers used in a second PCR of about 7 to 12 cycles were a sample-barcoded 5' primer and a J-beta primer mix. TCRdb called the 5' RACE reads again in MiXCR, with one record for every CDR3 protein. The sample records about 1.8 million distinct CDR3 sequences, 49% being singletons. The sample consisted of blood. The clonotype was recovered from a woman aged 40-49 years in good health. The chain recombines TRBV20-1 with TRBJ2-7; D may match TRBD1 or TRBD2 (5 bases each). This CDR3 is CSASTGTVSYEQYF. The CDR3 DNA follows: TGCAGTGCTAGTACCGGGACGGTCTCCTACGAGCAGTACTTC.